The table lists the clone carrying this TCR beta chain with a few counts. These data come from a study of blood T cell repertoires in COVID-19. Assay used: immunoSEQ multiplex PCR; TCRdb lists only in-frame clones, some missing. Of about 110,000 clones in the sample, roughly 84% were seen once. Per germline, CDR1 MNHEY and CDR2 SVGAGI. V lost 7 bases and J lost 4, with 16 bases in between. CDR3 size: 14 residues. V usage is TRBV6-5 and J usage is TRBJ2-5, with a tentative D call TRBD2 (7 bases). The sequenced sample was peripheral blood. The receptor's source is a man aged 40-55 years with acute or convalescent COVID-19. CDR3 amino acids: CASMGGGAGETQYF. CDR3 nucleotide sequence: TGTGCCAGCATGGGAGGGGGGGCAGGAGAGACCCAGTACTTC.